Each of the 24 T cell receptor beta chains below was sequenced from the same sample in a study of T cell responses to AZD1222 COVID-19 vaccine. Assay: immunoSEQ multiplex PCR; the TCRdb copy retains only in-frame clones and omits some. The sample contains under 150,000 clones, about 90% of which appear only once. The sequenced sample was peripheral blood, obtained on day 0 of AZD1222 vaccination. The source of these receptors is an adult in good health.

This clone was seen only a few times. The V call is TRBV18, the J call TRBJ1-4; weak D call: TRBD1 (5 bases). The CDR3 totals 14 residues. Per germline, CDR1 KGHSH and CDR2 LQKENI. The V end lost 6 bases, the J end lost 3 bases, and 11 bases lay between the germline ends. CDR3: CASSRGDSNEKLFF. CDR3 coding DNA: TGTGCCAGCTCGCGGGGGGATTCTAATGAAAAACTGTTTTTT. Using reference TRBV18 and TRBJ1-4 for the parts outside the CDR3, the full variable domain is NAGVMQNPRHLVRRRGQEARLRCSPMKGHSHVYWYRQLPEEGLKFMVYLQKENIIDESGMPKERFSAEFPKEGPSILRIQQVVRGDSAAYFCASSRGDSNEKLFFGSGTQLSVL.

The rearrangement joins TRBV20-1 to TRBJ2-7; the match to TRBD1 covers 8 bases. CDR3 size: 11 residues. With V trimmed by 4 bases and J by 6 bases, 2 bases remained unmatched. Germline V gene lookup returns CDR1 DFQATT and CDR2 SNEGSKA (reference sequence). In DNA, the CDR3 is TGCAGTGCTAAGGACAGGGCCGAGCAGTACTTC. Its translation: CSAKDRAEQYF.

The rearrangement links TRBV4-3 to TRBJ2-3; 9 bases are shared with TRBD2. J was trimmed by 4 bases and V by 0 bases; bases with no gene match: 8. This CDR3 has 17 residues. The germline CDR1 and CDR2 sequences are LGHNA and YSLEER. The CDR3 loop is CASSQDLMSGGSDTQYF. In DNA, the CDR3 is TGCGCCAGCAGCCAAGATCTTATGAGCGGGGGGTCAGATACGCAGTATTTT.

CDR3 bases: TGCGCCAGCAGCCAACTTGGGGGACAGAAACATTCACCCCTCCACTTT. Its translation: CASSQLGGQKHSPLHF. This chain links TRBV4-3 with TRBJ1-6; 7 bases fit TRBD1. CDR3 length equals 16 residues. The germline CDR1 and CDR2 sequences are LGHNA and YSLEER. V was pared by 2 bases and J by 8 bases, with 9 bases of the junction left unmatched.

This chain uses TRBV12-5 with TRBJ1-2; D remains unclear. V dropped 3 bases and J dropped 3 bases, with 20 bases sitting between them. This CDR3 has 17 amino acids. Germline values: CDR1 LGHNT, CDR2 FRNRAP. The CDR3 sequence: CASGFHRASLPHYGYTF. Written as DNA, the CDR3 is TGTGCTAGTGGTTTCCACCGGGCCTCCCTACCGCACTATGGCTACACCTTC.

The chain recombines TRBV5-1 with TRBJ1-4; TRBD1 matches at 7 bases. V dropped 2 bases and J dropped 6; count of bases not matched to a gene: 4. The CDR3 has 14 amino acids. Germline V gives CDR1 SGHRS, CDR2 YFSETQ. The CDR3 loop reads CASSFRDSHEKLFF. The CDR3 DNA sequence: TGCGCCAGCAGCTTCCGGGACAGTCATGAAAAACTGTTTTTT.

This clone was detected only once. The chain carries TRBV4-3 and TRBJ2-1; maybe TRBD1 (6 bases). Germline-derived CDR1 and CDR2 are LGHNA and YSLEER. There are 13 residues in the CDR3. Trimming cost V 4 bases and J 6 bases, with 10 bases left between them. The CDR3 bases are TGCGCCAGCAGCCTCAGGGGTGGCAATGAGCAGTTCTTC. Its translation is CASSLRGGNEQFF.

Written as DNA, the CDR3 is TGTGCCAGCAGCCGACCTTCCCGACCGGGACTAGCGCAGTATTTT. Encoded protein: CASSRPSRPGLAQYF. The rearrangement joins TRBV11-2 to TRBJ2-3, with TRBD2 matching 8 bases. V shed 5 bases and J 10 bases; nucleotides not matched to a gene: 14. The CDR3 length is 15 residues. The germline CDR1 and CDR2 sequences are SGHAT and FQNNGV.

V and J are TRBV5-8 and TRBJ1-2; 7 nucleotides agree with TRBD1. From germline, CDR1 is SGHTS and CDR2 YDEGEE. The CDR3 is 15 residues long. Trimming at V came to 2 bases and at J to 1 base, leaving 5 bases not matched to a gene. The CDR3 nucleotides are TGTGCCAGCAGCTTTGGGGGACAGTTTAACTATGGCTACACCTTC. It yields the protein CASSFGGQFNYGYTF. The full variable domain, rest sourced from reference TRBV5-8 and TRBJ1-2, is EAGVTQSPTHLIKTRGQQATLRCSPISGHTSVYWYQQALGLGLQFLLWYDEGEERNRGNFPPRFSGRQFPNYSSELNVNALELEDSALYLCASSFGGQFNYGYTFGSGTRLTVV.

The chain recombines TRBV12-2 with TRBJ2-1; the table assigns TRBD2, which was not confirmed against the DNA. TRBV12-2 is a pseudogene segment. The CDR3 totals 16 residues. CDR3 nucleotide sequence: TGTGCAAGTCGCTCGCTAGCGGGAGGTCCCTACAATGAGCAGTTCTTC. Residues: CASRSLAGGPYNEQFF.

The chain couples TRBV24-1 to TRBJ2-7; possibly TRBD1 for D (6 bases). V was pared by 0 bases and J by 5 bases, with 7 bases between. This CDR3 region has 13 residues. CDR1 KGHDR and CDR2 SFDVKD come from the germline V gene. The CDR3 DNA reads TGTGCCACCAGTGATTTGGCAGGGGACGAGCAGTACTTC. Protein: CATSDLAGDEQYF.

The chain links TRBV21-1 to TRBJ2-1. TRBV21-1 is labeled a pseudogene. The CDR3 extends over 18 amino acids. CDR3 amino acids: CASRWEPRPRKQRNEQFF. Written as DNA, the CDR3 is TGTGCCAGTCGTTGGGAACCGCGACCTAGGAAGCAACGCAATGAGCAGTTCTTC.

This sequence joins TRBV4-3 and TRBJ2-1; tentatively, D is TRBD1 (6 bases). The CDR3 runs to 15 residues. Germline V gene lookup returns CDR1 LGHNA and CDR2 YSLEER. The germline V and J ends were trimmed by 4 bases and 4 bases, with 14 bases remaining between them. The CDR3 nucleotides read TGCGCCAGCAGCCCCCACCCAACAGGGTACAATGAGCAGTTCTTC. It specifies CASSPHPTGYNEQFF.

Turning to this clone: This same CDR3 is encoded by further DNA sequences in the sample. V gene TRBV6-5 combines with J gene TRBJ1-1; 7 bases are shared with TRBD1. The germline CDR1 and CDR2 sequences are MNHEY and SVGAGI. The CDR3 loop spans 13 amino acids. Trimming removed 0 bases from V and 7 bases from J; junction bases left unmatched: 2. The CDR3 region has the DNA TGTGCCAGCAGTTACTCCGGGACAGTTGAAGCTTTCTTT. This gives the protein CASSYSGTVEAFF.

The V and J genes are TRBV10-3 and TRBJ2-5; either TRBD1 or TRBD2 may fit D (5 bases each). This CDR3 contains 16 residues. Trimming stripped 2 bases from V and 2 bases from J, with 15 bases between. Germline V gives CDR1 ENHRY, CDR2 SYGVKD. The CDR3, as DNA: TGTGCCATCAGTGAGGCCCTGGGACGGACACAAGAGACCCAGTACTTC. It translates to CAISEALGRTQETQYF.

The CDR3 here is CASAAKTSLGNQPQHF. CDR3 nucleotides: TGTGCCAGTGCGGCTAAGACCTCGTTGGGCAATCAGCCCCAGCATTTT. The chain employs TRBV19 and TRBJ1-5; no clear D gene. The CDR3 runs to 16 residues. Germline CDR1 is LNHDA and CDR2 is SQIVND (reference sequence). Trimming took off 8 bases at V and 2 bases at J, with 19 bases between the two ends.

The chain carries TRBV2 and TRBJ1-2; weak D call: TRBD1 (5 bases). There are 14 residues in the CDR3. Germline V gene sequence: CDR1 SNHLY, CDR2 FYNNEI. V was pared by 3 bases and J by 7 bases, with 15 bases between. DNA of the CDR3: TGTGCCAGCAGTGACCAGGGAGAAAGCGCTGGCTACACCTTC. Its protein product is CASSDQGESAGYTF. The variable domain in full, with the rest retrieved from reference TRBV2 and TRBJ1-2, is EPEVTQTPSHQVTQMGQEVILRCVPISNHLYFYWYRQILGQKVEFLVSFYNNEISEKSEIFDDQFSVERPDGSNFTLKIRSTKLEDSAMYFCASSDQGESAGYTFGSGTRLTVV.

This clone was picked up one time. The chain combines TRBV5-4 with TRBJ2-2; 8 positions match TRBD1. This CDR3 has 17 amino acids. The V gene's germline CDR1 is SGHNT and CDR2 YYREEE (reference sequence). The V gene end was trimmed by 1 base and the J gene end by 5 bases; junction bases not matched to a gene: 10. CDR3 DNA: TGTGCCAGCAGCTTGCCATCTAGGACAGGGAGAACCGGGGAGCTGTTTTTT. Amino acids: CASSLPSRTGRTGELFF. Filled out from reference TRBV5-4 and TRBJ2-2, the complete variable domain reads ETGVTQSPTHLIKTRGQQVTLRCSSQSGHNTVSWYQQALGQGPQFIFQYYREEENGRGNFPPRFSGLQFPNYSSELNVNALELDDSALYLCASSLPSRTGRTGELFFGEGSRLTVL.

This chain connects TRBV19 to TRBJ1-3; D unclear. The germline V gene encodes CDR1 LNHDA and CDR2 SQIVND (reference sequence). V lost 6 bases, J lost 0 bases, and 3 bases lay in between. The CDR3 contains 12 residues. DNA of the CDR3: TGTGCCAGTAGGACCTCTGGAAACACCATATATTTT. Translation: CASRTSGNTIYF.

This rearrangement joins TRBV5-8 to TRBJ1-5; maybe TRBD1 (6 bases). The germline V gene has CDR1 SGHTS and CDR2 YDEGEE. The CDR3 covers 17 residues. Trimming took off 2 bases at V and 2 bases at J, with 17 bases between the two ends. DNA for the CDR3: TGTGCCAGCAGCTTCTGGGGGGGCTCGTACGGCAATCAGCCCCAGCATTTT. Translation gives CASSFWGGSYGNQPQHF.

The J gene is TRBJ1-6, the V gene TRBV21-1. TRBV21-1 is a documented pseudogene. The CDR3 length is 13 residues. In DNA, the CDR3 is TGTGCCAGCTCGGGACTGTATAATTCACCCCTCCACTTT. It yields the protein CASSGLYNSPLHF.

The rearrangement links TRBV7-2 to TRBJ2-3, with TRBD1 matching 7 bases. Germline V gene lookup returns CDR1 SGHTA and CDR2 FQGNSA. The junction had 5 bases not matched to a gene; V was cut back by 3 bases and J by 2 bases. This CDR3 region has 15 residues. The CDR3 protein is CASSFSQGFTDTQYF. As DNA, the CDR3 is TGTGCCAGCAGCTTCTCACAGGGGTTCACAGATACGCAGTATTTT. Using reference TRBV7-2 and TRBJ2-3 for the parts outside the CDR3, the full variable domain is GAGVSQSPSNKVTEKGKDVELRCDPISGHTALYWYRQSLGQGLEFLIYFQGNSAPDKSGLPSDRFSAERTGGSVSTLTIQRTQQEDSAVYLCASSFSQGFTDTQYFGPGTRLTVL.

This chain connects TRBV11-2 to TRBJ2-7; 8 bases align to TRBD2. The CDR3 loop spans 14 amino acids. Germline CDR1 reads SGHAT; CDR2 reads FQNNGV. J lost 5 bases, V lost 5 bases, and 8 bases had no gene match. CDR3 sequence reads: CASSKLAAGHEQYF. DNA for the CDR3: TGTGCCAGCAGCAAACTAGCGGCAGGCCACGAGCAGTACTTC.

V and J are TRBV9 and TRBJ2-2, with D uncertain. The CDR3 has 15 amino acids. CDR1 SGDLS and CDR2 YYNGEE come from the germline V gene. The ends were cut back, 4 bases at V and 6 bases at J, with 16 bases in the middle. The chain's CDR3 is CASSLTSIGPGELFF. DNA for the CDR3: TGTGCCAGCAGCTTGACCTCGATCGGCCCCGGGGAGCTGTTTTTT.